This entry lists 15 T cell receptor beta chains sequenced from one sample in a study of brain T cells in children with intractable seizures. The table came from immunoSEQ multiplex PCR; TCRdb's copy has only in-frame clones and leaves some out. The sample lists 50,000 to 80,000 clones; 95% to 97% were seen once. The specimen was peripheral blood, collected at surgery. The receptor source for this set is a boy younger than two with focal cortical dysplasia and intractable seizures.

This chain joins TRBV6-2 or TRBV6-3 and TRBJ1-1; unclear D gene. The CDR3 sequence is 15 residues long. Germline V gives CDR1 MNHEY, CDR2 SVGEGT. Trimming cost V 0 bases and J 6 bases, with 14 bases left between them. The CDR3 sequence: CASSYSPPSGAEAFF. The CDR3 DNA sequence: TGTGCCAGCAGTTACTCCCCCCCATCGGGCGCTGAAGCTTTCTTT.

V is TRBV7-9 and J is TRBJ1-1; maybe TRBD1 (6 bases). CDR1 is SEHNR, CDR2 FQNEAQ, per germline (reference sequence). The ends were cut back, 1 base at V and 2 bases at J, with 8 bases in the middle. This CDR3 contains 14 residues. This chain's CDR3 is CASSLGGLNTEAFF. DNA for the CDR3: TGTGCCAGCAGCTTAGGGGGGCTAAACACTGAAGCTTTCTTT.

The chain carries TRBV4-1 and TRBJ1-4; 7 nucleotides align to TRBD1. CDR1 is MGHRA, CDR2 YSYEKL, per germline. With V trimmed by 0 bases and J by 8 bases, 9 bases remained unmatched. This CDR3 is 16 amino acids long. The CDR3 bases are TGCGCCAGCAGCCAAGAAGATCGGGGACAGTGGGAAAAACTGTTTTTT. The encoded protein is CASSQEDRGQWEKLFF.

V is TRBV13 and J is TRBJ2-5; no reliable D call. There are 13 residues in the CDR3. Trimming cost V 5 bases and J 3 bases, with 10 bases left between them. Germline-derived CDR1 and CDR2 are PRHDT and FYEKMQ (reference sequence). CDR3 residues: CASSPAPEETQYF. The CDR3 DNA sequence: TGTGCCAGCAGCCCCGCGCCGGAAGAGACCCAGTACTTC.

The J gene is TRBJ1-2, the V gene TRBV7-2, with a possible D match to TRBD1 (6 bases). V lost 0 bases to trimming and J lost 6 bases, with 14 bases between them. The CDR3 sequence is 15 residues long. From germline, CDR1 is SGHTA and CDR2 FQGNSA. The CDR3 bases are TGTGCCAGCAGCTTAGCGTCTGCGGGGGGCAATGGCTACACCTTC. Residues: CASSLASAGGNGYTF.

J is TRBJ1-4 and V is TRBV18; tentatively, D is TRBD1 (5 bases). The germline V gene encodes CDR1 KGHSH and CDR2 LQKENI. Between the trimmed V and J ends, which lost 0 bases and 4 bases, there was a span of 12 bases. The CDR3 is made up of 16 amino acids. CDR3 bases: TGTGCCAGCTCACCACCGTTGACAAGGGGTAATGAAAAACTGTTTTTT. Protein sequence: CASSPPLTRGNEKLFF.

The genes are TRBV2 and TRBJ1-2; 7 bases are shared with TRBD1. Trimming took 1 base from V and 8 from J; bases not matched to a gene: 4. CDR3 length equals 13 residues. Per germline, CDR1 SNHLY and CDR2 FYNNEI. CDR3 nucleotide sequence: TGTGCCAGCAGTGAAGGCAGGGGGTACGGCTACACCTTC. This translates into CASSEGRGYGYTF.

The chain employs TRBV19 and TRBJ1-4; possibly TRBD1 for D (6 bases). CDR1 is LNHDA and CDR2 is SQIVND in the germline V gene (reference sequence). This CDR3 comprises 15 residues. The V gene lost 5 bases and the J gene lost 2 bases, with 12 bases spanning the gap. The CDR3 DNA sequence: TGTGCCAGTAGTCCGTCAAGGGGGACTAATGAAAAACTGTTTTTT. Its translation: CASSPSRGTNEKLFF. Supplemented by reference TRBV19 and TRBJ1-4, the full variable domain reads DGGITQSPKYLFRKEGQNVTLSCEQNLNHDAMYWYRQDPGQGLRLIYYSQIVNDFQKGDIAEGYSVSREKKESFPLTVTSAQKNPTAFYLCASSPSRGTNEKLFFGSGTQLSVL.

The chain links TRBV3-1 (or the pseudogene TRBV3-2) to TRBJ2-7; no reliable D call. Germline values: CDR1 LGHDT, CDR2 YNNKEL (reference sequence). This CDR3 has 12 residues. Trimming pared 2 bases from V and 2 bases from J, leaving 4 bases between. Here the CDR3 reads CASSQSTYEQYF. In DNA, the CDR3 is TGTGCCAGCAGCCAAAGTACCTACGAGCAGTACTTC.

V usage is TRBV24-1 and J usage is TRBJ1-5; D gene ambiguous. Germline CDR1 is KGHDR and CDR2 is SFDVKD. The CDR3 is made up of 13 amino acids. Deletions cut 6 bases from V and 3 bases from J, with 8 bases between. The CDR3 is CATSQGSNQPQHF. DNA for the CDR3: TGTGCCACCAGTCAAGGCTCCAATCAGCCCCAGCATTTT.

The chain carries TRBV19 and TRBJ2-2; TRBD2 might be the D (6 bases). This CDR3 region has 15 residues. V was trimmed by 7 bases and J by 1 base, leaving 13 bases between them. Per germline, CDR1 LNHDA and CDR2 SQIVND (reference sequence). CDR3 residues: CASIQVGGNTGELFF. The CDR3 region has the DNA TGTGCCAGTATCCAGGTGGGGGGGAACACCGGGGAGCTGTTTTTT.

The CDR3 bases are TGTGCCAGCAGCACCGAGACCGAATCCTACGAGCAGTACTTC. Translating it yields CASSTETESYEQYF. The chain combines TRBV5-5 with TRBJ2-7; D remains ambiguous. The V gene lost 4 bases and the J gene lost 1 base, with 12 bases spanning the gap. The V gene's germline CDR1 is SGHKS and CDR2 YYEKEE (reference sequence). This CDR3 has 14 amino acids.

CDR3 bases: TGCGCCAGCAGCATGAGGAGGGGGTACCAAGAGACCCAGTACTTC. The encoded protein is CASSMRRGYQETQYF. The V and J genes are TRBV5-1 and TRBJ2-5, with D perhaps matching TRBD1 or TRBD2 (6 bases each). V lost 4 bases and J lost 0, with 13 bases in between. CDR1 is SGHRS, CDR2 YFSETQ, per germline. The CDR3 runs to 15 residues. The whole variable domain, remainder taken from reference TRBV5-1 and TRBJ2-5, is KAGVTQTPRYLIKTRGQQVTLSCSPISGHRSVSWYQQTPGQGLQFLFEYFSETQRNKGNFPGRFSGRQFSNSRSEMNVSTLELGDSALYLCASSMRRGYQETQYFGPGTRLLVL.

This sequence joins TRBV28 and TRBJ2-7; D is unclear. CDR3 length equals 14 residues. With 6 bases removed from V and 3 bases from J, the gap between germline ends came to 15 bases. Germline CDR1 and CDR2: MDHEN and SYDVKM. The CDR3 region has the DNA TGTGCCAGCAGCCCGGTTGGCAGTCTCTACGAGCAGTACTTC. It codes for CASSPVGSLYEQYF.

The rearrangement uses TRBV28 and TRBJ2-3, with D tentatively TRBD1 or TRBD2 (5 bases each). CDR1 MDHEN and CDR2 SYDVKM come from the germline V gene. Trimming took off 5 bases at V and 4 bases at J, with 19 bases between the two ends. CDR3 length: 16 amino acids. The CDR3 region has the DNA TGTGCCAGCAGTATAGTAGCTAGGGGAGTGGCAGATACGCAGTATTTT. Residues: CASSIVARGVADTQYF.